One sample yielded the 15 T cell receptor beta chains listed below, sequenced in a study of CD8 T cells in Susac syndrome. Reverse transcription of about 0.5 to 1 ug RNA used random hexamers. Via MiXCR, TCRdb re-called the immunoSEQ multiplex PCR reads, giving one row per CDR3 protein. Of roughly 130,000 distinct CDR3 sequences listed, roughly 95% were seen once; the top ten hold less than 0.15%. Sequenced sample: CD4+ T cells from PBMCs. The receptors here all came from a human donor with Susac syndrome.

This clonotype showed up just a few times. The chain carries TRBV30 and TRBJ2-5, with D perhaps TRBD2 (7 bases). The CDR3 covers 14 residues. CDR1 GTSNPN and CDR2 SVGIG come from the germline V gene (reference sequence). V was trimmed by 0 bases and J by 5 bases, leaving 13 bases between them. CDR3 in DNA: TGTGCCTGGAGTGTAGGGGGGGTAGGCGAGACCCAGTACTTC. Translating gives CAWSVGGVGETQYF.

The CDR3 nucleotides are TGTGCCAGCAGCTCTAGCGGAGCTGACAATGAGCAGTTCTTC. It specifies CASSSSGADNEQFF. V gene TRBV7-2 combines with J gene TRBJ2-1; 7 bases fit TRBD2. The V gene's germline CDR1 is SGHTA and CDR2 FQGNSA. The CDR3 has 14 amino acids. V lost 4 bases and J lost 5; bases outside the gene matches: 5.

The chain combines TRBV29-1 with TRBJ2-7, with 7 bases aligning to TRBD2. CDR1 SQVTM and CDR2 ANQGSEA come from the germline V gene. Trimming removed 4 bases from V and 3 bases from J; junction bases left unmatched: 6. The CDR3 is made up of 13 amino acids. CDR3 protein: CSVASTSSYEQYF. Written as DNA, the CDR3 is TGCAGCGTTGCATCGACTAGCAGCTACGAGCAGTACTTC.

The chain is built from TRBV5-1 and TRBJ2-7; 11 positions match TRBD2. CDR3 length: 15 amino acids. Germline V gives CDR1 SGHRS, CDR2 YFSETQ. Unmatched junction bases numbered 4, after V lost 4 bases and J lost 1 base. The chain's CDR3 is CASSELAGVSYEQYF. The CDR3 coding sequence is TGCGCCAGCAGCGAACTAGCGGGAGTATCCTACGAGCAGTACTTC.

The rearrangement links TRBV15 to TRBJ2-3; D is unclear. The germline gives CDR1 LNHNV, CDR2 YYDKDF (reference sequence). The CDR3 has 13 residues. The V gene lost 0 bases and the J gene lost 13 bases, with 14 bases spanning the gap. For the CDR3, the DNA is TGTGCCACCAGCAGAGATCTGGGCAGAAAGGAGTATTTT. Residues: CATSRDLGRKEYF.

The rearrangement joins TRBV12-3 or TRBV12-4 to TRBJ2-3; 13 bases are a match to TRBD2. CDR3 length: 17 residues. Trimming at V came to 6 bases and at J to 3 bases, leaving 9 bases not matched to a gene. This CDR3 is CASSNGLAGVSTDTQYF. The CDR3, as DNA: TGTGCCAGCAGCAACGGACTAGCGGGAGTGTCAACAGATACGCAGTATTTT.

The chain employs TRBV3-1 and TRBJ2-5, with no clear D. CDR1 and CDR2 (germline): LGHDT, YNNKEL (reference sequence). V gave up 0 bases and J gave up 5 bases, with 4 bases separating them. CDR3 size: 12 residues. The CDR3 sequence is CASSQDWETQYF. The CDR3 DNA reads TGTGCCAGCAGCCAAGATTGGGAGACCCAGTACTTC.

This chain links TRBV27 with TRBJ2-5, with D uncertain. The germline V and J ends were trimmed by 4 bases and 2 bases, with 14 bases remaining between them. This CDR3 has 15 residues. Germline CDR1 is MNHEY and CDR2 is SMNVEV (reference sequence). CDR3 in DNA: TGTGCCAGCAGTTCCCTCGGGTCGAGACAAGAGACCCAGTACTTC. Translating gives CASSSLGSRQETQYF.

The rearrangement joins TRBV5-1 to TRBJ1-1, with D unresolved. Germline values: CDR1 SGHRS, CDR2 YFSETQ. The CDR3 length is 14 residues. Trimming removed 6 bases from V and 1 base from J, with 13 bases in between. The CDR3 here is CASTASSGNTEAFF. The CDR3 coding sequence is TGCGCCAGCACGGCTTCGTCAGGGAACACTGAAGCTTTCTTT.

The CDR3 sequence: CASSTDRGPGEQYF. The CDR3 region has the DNA TGTGCCAGCTCAACCGACAGGGGGCCGGGAGAGCAGTACTTC. This chain joins TRBV18 and TRBJ2-7; 10 bases are a match to TRBD1. Trimming removed 5 bases from V and 7 bases from J; junction bases left unmatched: 8. CDR1 is KGHSH and CDR2 is LQKENI in the germline V gene. The CDR3 has 14 residues.

This chain uses TRBV29-1 with TRBJ2-6; TRBD2 might be the D (6 bases). The germline gives CDR1 SQVTM, CDR2 ANQGSEA. This CDR3 is 15 amino acids long. V lost 4 bases and J lost 0, with 10 bases in between. The CDR3 DNA reads TGCAGCGTTGGTGGGGGGAGCTCTGGGGCCAACGTCCTGACTTTC. Translating gives CSVGGGSSGANVLTF. Full variable domain (rest looked up from reference TRBV29-1 and TRBJ2-6): SAVISQKPSRDICQRGTSLTIQCQVDSQVTMMFWYRQQPGQSLTLIATANQGSEATYESGFVIDKFPISRPNLTFSTLTVSNMSPEDSSIYLCSVGGGSSGANVLTFGAGSRLTVL.

This clonotype was detected once. The V gene is TRBV9, the J gene TRBJ2-1; TRBD2 is a possible D gene (5 bases). Germline V gene sequence: CDR1 SGDLS, CDR2 YYNGEE. The V and J ends lost 8 bases and 9 bases respectively, with 15 bases between them. The CDR3 is 12 residues long. The CDR3 nucleotides read TGTGCCAGTAATTATCTCGGAGGTGAGCAGTTCTTC. Amino acid sequence: CASNYLGGEQFF.

The rearrangement links TRBV4-1 to TRBJ2-1; D is unclear. The ends were cut back, 0 bases at V and 13 bases at J, with 13 bases in the middle. This CDR3 has 13 amino acids. Germline V gene lookup returns CDR1 MGHRA and CDR2 YSYEKL. The chain's CDR3 is CASSQDRGSVQFF. CDR3 DNA sequence: TGCGCCAGCAGCCAAGATCGCGGCAGCGTCCAGTTCTTC.

This chain joins TRBV15 and TRBJ1-2; 12 nucleotides align to TRBD1. V trimming: 0 bases; J trimming: 3 bases; junction bases outside the gene matches: 8. CDR1 is LNHNV and CDR2 is YYDKDF in the germline V gene (reference sequence). This CDR3 is 18 amino acids long. The CDR3 coding sequence is TGTGCCACCAGCAGAGATCTAGGGACAGGGGGCCGCCACTATGGCTACACCTTC. Translating gives CATSRDLGTGGRHYGYTF. The full variable domain, completed using reference TRBV15 and TRBJ1-2, is DAMVIQNPRYQVTQFGKPVTLSCSQTLNHNVMYWYQQKSSQAPKLLFHYYDKDFNNEADTPDNFQSRRPNTSFCFLDIRSPGLGDTAMYLCATSRDLGTGGRHYGYTFGSGTRLTVV.

The CDR3 nucleotides read TGCGCCAGCAGCCCCGAAGGGGGCTGGACCGGGGAGCTGTTTTTT. Translated: CASSPEGGWTGELFF. The V and J genes are TRBV5-1 and TRBJ2-2, with 7 nucleotides matching TRBD1. V lost 4 bases and J lost 5; bases outside the gene matches: 8. CDR1 and CDR2 (germline): SGHRS, YFSETQ. The CDR3 spans 15 residues.